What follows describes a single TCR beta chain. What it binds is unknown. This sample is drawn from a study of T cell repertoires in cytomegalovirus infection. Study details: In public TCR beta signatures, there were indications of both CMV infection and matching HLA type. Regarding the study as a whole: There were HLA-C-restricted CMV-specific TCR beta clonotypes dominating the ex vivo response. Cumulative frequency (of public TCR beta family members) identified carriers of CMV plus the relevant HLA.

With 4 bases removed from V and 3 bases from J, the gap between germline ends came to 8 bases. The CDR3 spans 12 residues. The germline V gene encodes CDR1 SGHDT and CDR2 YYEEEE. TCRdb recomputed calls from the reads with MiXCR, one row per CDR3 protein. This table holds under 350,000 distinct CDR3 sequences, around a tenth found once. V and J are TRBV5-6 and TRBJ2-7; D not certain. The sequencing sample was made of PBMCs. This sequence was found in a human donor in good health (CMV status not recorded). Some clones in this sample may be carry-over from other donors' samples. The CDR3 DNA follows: TGTGCCAGCAGCATAACTAACTACGAGCAGTACTTC. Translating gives CASSITNYEQYF.